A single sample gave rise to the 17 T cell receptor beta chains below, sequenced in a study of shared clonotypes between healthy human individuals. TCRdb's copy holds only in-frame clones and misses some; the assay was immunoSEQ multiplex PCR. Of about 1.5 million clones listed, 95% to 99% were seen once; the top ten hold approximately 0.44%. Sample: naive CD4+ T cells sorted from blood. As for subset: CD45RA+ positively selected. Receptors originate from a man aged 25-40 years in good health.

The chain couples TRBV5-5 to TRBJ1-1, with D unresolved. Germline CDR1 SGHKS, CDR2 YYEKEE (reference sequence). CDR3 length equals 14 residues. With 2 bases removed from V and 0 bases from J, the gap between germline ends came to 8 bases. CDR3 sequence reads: CASSLDLMNTEAFF. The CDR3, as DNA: TGTGCCAGCAGCTTAGACTTGATGAACACTGAAGCTTTCTTT.

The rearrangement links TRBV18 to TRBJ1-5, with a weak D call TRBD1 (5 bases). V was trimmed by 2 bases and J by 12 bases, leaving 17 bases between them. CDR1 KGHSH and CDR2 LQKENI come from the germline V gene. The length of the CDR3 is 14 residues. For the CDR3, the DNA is TGTGCCAGCTCACCAAACTCGGCGCCCCAGGGCCAGCATTTT. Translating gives CASSPNSAPQGQHF.

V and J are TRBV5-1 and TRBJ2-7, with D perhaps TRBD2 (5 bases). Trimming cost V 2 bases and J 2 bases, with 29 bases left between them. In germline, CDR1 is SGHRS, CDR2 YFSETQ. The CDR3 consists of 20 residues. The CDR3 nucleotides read TGCGCCAGCAGCTTAAAGTTGGGTGAGGGAAGGATCCTCACTACCTACGAGCAGTACTTC. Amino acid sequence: CASSLKLGEGRILTTYEQYF.

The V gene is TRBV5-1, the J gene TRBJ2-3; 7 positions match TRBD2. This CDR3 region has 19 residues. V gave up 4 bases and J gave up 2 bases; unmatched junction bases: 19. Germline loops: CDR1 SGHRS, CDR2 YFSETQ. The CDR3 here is CASSPSRPGDYPFTDTQYF. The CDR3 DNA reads TGCGCCAGCAGCCCCTCGAGACCCGGGGACTATCCTTTCACAGATACGCAGTATTTT.

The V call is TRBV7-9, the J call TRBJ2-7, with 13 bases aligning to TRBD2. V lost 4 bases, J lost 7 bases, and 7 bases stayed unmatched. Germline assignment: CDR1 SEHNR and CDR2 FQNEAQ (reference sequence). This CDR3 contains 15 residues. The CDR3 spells CASSSRGLAGSEQYF. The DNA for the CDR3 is TGTGCCAGCAGCTCCCGGGGACTAGCGGGATCTGAGCAGTACTTC.

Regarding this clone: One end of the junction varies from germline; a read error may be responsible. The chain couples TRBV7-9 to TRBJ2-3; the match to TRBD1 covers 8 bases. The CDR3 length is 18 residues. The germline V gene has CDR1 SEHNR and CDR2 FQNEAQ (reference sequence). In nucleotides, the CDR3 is TGTGCCAGCAGCTTAGTAACAGGGGGAGGCCCCCCCACAGATTCGCAGTATTTT. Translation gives CASSLVTGGGPPTDSQYF.

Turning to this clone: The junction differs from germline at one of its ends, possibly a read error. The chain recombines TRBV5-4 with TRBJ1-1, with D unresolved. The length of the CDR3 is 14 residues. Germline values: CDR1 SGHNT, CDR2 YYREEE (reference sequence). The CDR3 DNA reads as TGTGCCAGCAGCGAAAAGGTCAAGAACGCTGAAGCTTTCTTT. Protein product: CASSEKVKNAEAFF.

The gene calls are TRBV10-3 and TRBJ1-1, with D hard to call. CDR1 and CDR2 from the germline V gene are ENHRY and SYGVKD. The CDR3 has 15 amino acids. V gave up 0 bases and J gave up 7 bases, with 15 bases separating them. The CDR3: CAISESMGSGREAFF. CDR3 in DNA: TGTGCCATCAGTGAGTCGATGGGTTCAGGACGTGAAGCTTTCTTT.

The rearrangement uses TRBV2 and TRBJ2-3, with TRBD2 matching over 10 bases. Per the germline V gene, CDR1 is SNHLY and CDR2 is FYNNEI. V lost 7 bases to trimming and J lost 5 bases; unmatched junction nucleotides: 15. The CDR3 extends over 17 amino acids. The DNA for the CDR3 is TGTGCCAGCACTTTGGGACCAGCGGGAGGGCATGTAGATACGCAGTATTTT. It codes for CASTLGPAGGHVDTQYF.

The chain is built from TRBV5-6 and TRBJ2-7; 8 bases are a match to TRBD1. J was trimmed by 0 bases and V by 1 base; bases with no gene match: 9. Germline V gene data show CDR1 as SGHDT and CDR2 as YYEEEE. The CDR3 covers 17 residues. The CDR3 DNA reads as TGTGCCAGCAGCTTGAAAGGACAGGGCGCCTTCTCCTACGAGCAGTACTTC. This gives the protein CASSLKGQGAFSYEQYF.

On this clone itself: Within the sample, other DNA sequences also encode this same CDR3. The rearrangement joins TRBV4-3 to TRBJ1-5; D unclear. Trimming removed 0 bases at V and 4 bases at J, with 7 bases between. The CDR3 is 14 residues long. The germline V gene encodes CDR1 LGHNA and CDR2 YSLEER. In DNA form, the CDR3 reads TGCGCCAGCAGCCAAGACGGGCGAAATCAGCCCCAGCATTTT. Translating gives CASSQDGRNQPQHF.

CDR3 sequence reads: CASSFQAGSAYEQYF. The DNA of the CDR3 is TGTGCCAGCAGTTTCCAAGCGGGGTCAGCCTACGAGCAGTACTTC. The chain combines TRBV27 with TRBJ2-7, with 7 bases matching TRBD2. Germline CDR1 MNHEY, CDR2 SMNVEV (reference sequence). The CDR3 spans 15 residues. After removal of 3 bases from V and 2 bases from J, the junction contained 7 bases not matched to a gene.

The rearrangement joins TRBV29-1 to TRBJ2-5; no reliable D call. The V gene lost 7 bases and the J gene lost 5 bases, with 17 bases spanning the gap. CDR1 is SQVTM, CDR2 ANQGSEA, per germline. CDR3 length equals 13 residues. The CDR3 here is CSAGEWPDETQYF. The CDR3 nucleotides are TGCAGCGCCGGAGAGTGGCCCGACGAGACCCAGTACTTC.

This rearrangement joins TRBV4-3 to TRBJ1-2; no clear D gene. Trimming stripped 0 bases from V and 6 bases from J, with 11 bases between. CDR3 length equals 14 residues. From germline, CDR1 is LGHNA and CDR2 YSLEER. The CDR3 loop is CASSQDLASDGYTF. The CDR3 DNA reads TGCGCCAGCAGCCAAGATCTGGCGTCTGATGGCTACACCTTC.

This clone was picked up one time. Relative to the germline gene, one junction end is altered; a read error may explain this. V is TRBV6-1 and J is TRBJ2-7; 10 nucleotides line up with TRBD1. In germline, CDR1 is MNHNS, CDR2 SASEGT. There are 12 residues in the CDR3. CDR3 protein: CASSEWDRGLLF. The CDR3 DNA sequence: TGTGCCAGCAGTGAATGGGACAGGGGTCTACTCTTC.

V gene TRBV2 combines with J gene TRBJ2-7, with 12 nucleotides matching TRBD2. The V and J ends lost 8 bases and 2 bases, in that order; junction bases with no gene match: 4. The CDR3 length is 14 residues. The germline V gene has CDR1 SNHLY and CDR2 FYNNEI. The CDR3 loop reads CASERLAGAYEQYF. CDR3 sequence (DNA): TGTGCCAGCGAAAGACTAGCGGGAGCCTACGAGCAGTACTTC.

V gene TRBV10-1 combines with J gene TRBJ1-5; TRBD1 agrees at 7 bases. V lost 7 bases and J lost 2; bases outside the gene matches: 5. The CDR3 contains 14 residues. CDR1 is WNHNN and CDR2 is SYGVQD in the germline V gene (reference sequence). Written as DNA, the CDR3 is TGCGCCAGCAAGACAGGGCTGTGCAATCAGCCCCAGCATTTT. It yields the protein CASKTGLCNQPQHF.